Listed below are T cell receptor beta chains from one sample, sequenced in a study of CD8 T cells in Susac syndrome. TCRdb redid the calling of the immunoSEQ multiplex PCR reads with MiXCR, one entry per CDR3 protein. Among over 150,000 distinct CDR3 sequences listed, roughly 94% were seen once. Sequencing was done on a sample of CD4+ T cells from PBMCs. These receptors were taken from a human donor with Susac syndrome. Each CDR3 is given with its conserved first and last residue. A D gene is named only where the DNA matches it firmly. Rows give clone size only sometimes, using once, few, many, or a class for an expanded clone.

V gene: TRBV7-9; J gene: TRBJ2-1; D gene: TRBD1; clone size: NA; CDR3 protein: CASSLPYVTGKKFF; CDR3 DNA: TGTGCCAGCAGCTTACCATATGTGACAGGGAAGAAGTTCTTC
V gene: TRBV19; J gene: TRBJ1-1; D gene: TRBD1; clone size: NA; CDR3 protein: CASSMGTEGMNTEAFF; CDR3 DNA: TGTGCCAGTAGTATGGGGACAGAAGGCATGAACACTGAAGCTTTCTTT
V gene: TRBV20-1; J gene: TRBJ2-3; D gene: NA; clone size: NA; CDR3 protein: CSARGQVDTDTQYF; CDR3 DNA: TGCAGTGCTAGAGGGCAGGTCGACACAGATACGCAGTATTTT
V gene: TRBV30; J gene: TRBJ1-2; D gene: NA; clone size: NA; CDR3 protein: CAWSFQGYGYTF; CDR3 DNA: TGTGCCTGGAGTTTCCAGGGCTATGGCTACACCTTC
V gene: TRBV19; J gene: TRBJ1-1; D gene: NA; clone size: NA; CDR3 protein: CASSISALGTEAFF; CDR3 DNA: NA
V gene: TRBV29-1; J gene: TRBJ2-7; D gene: TRBD1; clone size: NA; CDR3 protein: CSVEGQGKYEQYF; CDR3 DNA: TGCAGCGTTGAGGGACAGGGGAAGTACGAGCAGTACTTC
V gene: TRBV1; J gene: TRBJ1-5; D gene: NA; clone size: NA; CDR3 protein: CTSSQRADTPSYSNQPQHF; CDR3 DNA: TGCACCAGCAGCCAACGCGCGGACACTCCTTCCTATAGCAATCAGCCCCAGCATTTT
V gene: TRBV29-1; J gene: TRBJ1-1; D gene: NA; clone size: NA; CDR3 protein: CSVERWGPMNTEAFF; CDR3 DNA: TGCAGCGTTGAAAGATGGGGGCCTATGAACACTGAAGCTTTCTTT
V gene: TRBV19; J gene: TRBJ2-1; D gene: TRBD2; clone size: NA; CDR3 protein: CASSIGEGTSGKAEQFF; CDR3 DNA: TGTGCCAGTAGTATAGGGGAGGGGACTAGCGGGAAGGCTGAGCAGTTCTTC
V gene: TRBV6-5; J gene: TRBJ1-3; D gene: NA; clone size: NA; CDR3 protein: CASSYDSRRETIYF; CDR3 DNA: TGTGCCAGCAGTTACGACAGCCGTCGAGAGACCATATATTTT
V gene: TRBV28; J gene: TRBJ1-1; D gene: NA; clone size: NA; CDR3 protein: CATEWGVNTEAFF; CDR3 DNA: TGTGCCACCGAGTGGGGGGTGAACACTGAAGCTTTCTTT
V gene: TRBV12-3/TRBV12-4; J gene: TRBJ2-5; D gene: NA; clone size: NA; CDR3 protein: CASSLAAGQQTQYF; CDR3 DNA: TGTGCCAGCAGTTTAGCTGCAGGGCAACAGACCCAGTACTTC
V gene: TRBV12-3/TRBV12-4; J gene: TRBJ1-2; D gene: NA; clone size: NA; CDR3 protein: CASRGRTVGGYTF; CDR3 DNA: TGTGCCAGCAGGGGACGGACTGTTGGGGGCTACACCTTC
V gene: TRBV30; J gene: TRBJ1-2; D gene: TRBD1; clone size: NA; CDR3 protein: CAWSVRQGSVYTF; CDR3 DNA: TGTGCCTGGAGTGTAAGACAGGGGAGTGTCTACACCTTC
V gene: TRBV24-1; J gene: TRBJ1-2; D gene: NA; clone size: NA; CDR3 protein: CATSDSLGGYTF; CDR3 DNA: TGTGCCACCAGTGATTCGTTGGGGGGCTACACCTTC
V gene: TRBV6-2/TRBV6-3; J gene: TRBJ1-2; D gene: TRBD1; clone size: NA; CDR3 protein: CASSRTGYGYTF; CDR3 DNA: TGTGCCAGCAGTCGGACAGGCTATGGCTACACCTTC
V gene: TRBV2; J gene: TRBJ1-5; D gene: NA; clone size: NA; CDR3 protein: CASSEREYQPQHF; CDR3 DNA: TGTGCCAGCAGCGAACGGGAATATCAGCCCCAGCATTTT
V gene: TRBV30; J gene: TRBJ2-1; D gene: TRBD1; clone size: NA; CDR3 protein: CAWSIQGSAYNEQFF; CDR3 DNA: TGTGCCTGGAGTATACAGGGGAGCGCCTACAATGAGCAGTTCTTC
V gene: TRBV20-1; J gene: TRBJ1-4; D gene: TRBD1; clone size: once; CDR3 protein: CSANTGGINEKLFF; CDR3 DNA: TGCAGTGCCAACACAGGGGGCATTAATGAAAAACTGTTTTTT
V gene: TRBV11-2; J gene: TRBJ2-1; D gene: TRBD1; clone size: NA; CDR3 protein: CASSPGTGYNEQFF; CDR3 DNA: TGTGCCAGCAGTCCCGGGACAGGGTACAATGAGCAGTTCTTC
V gene: TRBV7-3; J gene: TRBJ2-2; D gene: NA; clone size: NA; CDR3 protein: CASSSRPAGTGELFF; CDR3 DNA: TGTGCCAGCAGCTCCCGCCCGGCGGGCACCGGGGAGCTGTTTTTT
V gene: TRBV20-1; J gene: TRBJ1-5; D gene: NA; clone size: NA; CDR3 protein: CSASDDSGGQPQHF; CDR3 DNA: TGCAGTGCTAGTGACGACTCGGGGGGTCAGCCCCAGCATTTT
V gene: TRBV2; J gene: TRBJ2-6; D gene: NA; clone size: NA; CDR3 protein: CAYGTSSGANVLTF; CDR3 DNA: TGTGCCTATGGTACCAGCTCTGGGGCCAACGTCCTGACTTTC
V gene: TRBV18; J gene: TRBJ2-7; D gene: TRBD1; clone size: NA; CDR3 protein: CASRTGSNSYEQYF; CDR3 DNA: TGTGCCAGCCGGACAGGGTCGAACTCCTACGAGCAGTACTTC
V gene: TRBV5-1; J gene: TRBJ1-2; D gene: NA; clone size: NA; CDR3 protein: CASSLGRPAGGYTF; CDR3 DNA: TGCGCCAGCAGCCTGGGACGGCCAGCGGGTGGCTACACCTTC
V gene: TRBV12-3/TRBV12-4; J gene: TRBJ2-1; D gene: NA; clone size: NA; CDR3 protein: CASSFRHSYNEQFF; CDR3 DNA: TGTGCCAGCAGTTTCAGGCACTCCTACAATGAGCAGTTCTTC
V gene: TRBV7-6; J gene: TRBJ2-7; D gene: TRBD1; clone size: NA; CDR3 protein: CASSEGQTYEQYF; CDR3 DNA: TGTGCCAGCAGCGAGGGACAGACCTACGAGCAGTACTTC